What follows is one T cell receptor beta chain and its context. The sample comes from a study of response to subunit inactivated influenza vaccine. This CDR3 region has 19 residues. V lost 5 bases to trimming and J lost 0 bases; unmatched junction nucleotides: 13. CDR1 and CDR2 (germline): SGHAT, FQDESV (reference sequence). From the RT-PCR reads, TCRdb called clonotypes with MiXCR, one entry per CDR3 protein. Here the sample spans about 520,000 distinct CDR3 sequences, about 25% being singletons. V gene TRBV11-1 combines with J gene TRBJ2-6; 7 nucleotides align to TRBD1. Sequences were derived from CD4+ T cells sorted from PBMCs, sampled roughly 5 days after vaccination. The clonotype comes from a man in his fifties who received an inactivated influenza vaccine. CDR3 region: CASSPPTGVDLSGANVLTF. Here the CDR3 DNA reads TGTGCCAGCAGCCCCCCAACAGGGGTCGACCTCTCTGGGGCCAACGTCCTGACTTTC.